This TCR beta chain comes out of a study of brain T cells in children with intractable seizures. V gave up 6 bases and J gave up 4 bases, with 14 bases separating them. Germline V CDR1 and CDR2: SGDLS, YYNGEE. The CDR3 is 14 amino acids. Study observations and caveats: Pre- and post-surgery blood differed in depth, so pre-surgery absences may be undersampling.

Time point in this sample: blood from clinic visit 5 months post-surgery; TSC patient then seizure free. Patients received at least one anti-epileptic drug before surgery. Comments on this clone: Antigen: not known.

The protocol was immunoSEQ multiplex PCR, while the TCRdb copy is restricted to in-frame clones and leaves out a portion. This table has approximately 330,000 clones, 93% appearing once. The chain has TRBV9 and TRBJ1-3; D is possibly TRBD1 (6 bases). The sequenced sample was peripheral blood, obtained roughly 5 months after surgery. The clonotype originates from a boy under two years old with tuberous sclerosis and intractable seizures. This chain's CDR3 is CASTEGGLGNTIYF. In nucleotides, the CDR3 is TGTGCCAGCACTGAGGGGGGGCTAGGAAACACCATATATTTT.